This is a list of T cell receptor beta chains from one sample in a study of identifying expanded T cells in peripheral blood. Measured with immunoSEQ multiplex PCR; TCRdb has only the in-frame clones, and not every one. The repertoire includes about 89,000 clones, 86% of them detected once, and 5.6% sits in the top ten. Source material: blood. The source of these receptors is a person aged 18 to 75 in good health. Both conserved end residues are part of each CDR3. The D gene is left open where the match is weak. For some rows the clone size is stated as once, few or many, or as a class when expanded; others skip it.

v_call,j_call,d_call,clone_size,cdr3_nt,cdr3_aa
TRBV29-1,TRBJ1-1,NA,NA,TGCAGCGTGGGACATGGAGTGAACACTGAAGCTTTCTTT,CSVGHGVNTEAFF
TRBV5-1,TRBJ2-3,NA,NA,TGCGCCAGCAGCGTAGGGGACTCCACAGATACGCAGTATTTT,CASSVGDSTDTQYF
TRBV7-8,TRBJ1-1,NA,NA,TGTGCCAGCAGCTCCCAAACACTGAACACTGAAGCTTTCTTT,CASSSQTLNTEAFF
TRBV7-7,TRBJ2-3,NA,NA,TGTGCCAGCAGCCGGGGACAAGGCTTAGATACGCAGTATTTT,CASSRGQGLDTQYF
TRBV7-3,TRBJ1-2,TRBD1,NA,TGTGCCAGCAGCTTAACCGCCGGGACAGGGTTCGTGGGCTACACCTTC,CASSLTAGTGFVGYTF
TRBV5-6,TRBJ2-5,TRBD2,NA,TGTGCCAGCAGCTTAAAACTAGCGGGGGCAGAGACCCAGTACTTC,CASSLKLAGAETQYF
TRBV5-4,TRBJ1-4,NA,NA,TGTGCCAGCAGCTTGGGGGCAGGGTTCGAAGAAAAACTGTTTTTT,CASSLGAGFEEKLFF
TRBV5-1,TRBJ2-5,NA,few,TGCGCCAGCAGCGCGAACCAAGAGACCCAGTACTTC,CASSANQETQYF
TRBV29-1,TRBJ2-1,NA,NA,TGCAGCGTTAGACTGGACATTGGGAATGAGCAGTTCTTC,CSVRLDIGNEQFF
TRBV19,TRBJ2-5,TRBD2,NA,TGTGCCAGTAGTGGTAAGACTAGCGGAGGCAGCGGGACCCAGTACTTC,CASSGKTSGGSGTQYF
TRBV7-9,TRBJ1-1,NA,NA,TGTGCCAGCAGCCTTCTTGCGGGTAACACTGAAGCTTTCTTT,CASSLLAGNTEAFF
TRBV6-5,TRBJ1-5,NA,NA,TGTGCCAGCAGGGGCTATAGCAATCAGCCCCAGCATTTT,CASRGYSNQPQHF
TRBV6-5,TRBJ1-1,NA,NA,TGTGCCAGCTTGAATATAGCCTCGCAAGCTTTCTTT,CASLNIASQAFF
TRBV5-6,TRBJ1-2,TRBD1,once,TGTGCCAGCAGCTTACAGGGGAGTATGAGCACCTTC,CASSLQGSMSTF
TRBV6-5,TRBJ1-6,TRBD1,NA,TGTGCCAGCAATACAGGGGGCCGTTCACCCCTCCACTTT,CASNTGGRSPLHF
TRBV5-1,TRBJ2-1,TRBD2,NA,TGCGCCAGCAGCTCCCGACTAGCGGGGGGGCAGAATGAGCAGTTCTTC,CASSSRLAGGQNEQFF
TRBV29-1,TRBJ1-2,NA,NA,TGCAGCGTTGAATCGGATAGCTATGGCTACACCTTC,CSVESDSYGYTF
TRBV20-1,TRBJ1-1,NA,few,TGCAGTGTCCCAGGGGAAACTGAAGCTTTCTTT,CSVPGETEAFF